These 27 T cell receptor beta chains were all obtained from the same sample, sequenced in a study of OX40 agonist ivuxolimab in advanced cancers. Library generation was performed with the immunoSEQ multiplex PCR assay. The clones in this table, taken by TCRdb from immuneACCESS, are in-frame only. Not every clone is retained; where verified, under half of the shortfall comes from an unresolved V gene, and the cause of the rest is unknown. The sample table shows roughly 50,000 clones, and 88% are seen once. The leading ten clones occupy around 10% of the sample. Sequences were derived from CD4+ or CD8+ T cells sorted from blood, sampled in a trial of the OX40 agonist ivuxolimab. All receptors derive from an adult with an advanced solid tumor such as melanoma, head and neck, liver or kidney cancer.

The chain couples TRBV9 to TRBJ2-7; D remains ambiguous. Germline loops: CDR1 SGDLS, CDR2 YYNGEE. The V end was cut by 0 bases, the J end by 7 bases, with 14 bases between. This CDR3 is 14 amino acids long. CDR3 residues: CASSVEGFMEEQYF. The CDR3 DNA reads TGTGCCAGCAGCGTAGAAGGGTTTATGGAGGAGCAGTACTTC.

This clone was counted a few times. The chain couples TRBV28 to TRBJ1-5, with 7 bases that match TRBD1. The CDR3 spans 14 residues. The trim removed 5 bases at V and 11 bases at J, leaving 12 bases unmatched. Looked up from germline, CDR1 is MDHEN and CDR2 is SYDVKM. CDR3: CASSTGTASNTQHF. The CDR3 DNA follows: TGTGCCAGCAGTACGGGGACAGCTTCCAATACCCAGCATTTT.

The CDR3 is CASSPLSTGELFF. In DNA form, the CDR3 reads TGTGCCAGCAGCCCTTTAAGCACCGGGGAGCTGTTTTTT. The V and J genes are TRBV7-2 and TRBJ2-2, with unresolved D. From germline, CDR1 is SGHTA and CDR2 FQGNSA. This CDR3 contains 13 residues. Trimming removed 5 bases at V and 4 bases at J, with 8 bases between.

CDR3 region: CASRGTGVTYEQYF. The DNA of the CDR3 is TGTGCCAGCAGGGGGACAGGCGTTACCTACGAGCAGTACTTC. The chain joins TRBV28 to TRBJ2-7; 8 bases are shared with TRBD1. Unmatched junction bases numbered 6, after V lost 6 bases and J lost 2 bases. In germline, CDR1 is MDHEN, CDR2 SYDVKM. The CDR3 runs to 14 residues.

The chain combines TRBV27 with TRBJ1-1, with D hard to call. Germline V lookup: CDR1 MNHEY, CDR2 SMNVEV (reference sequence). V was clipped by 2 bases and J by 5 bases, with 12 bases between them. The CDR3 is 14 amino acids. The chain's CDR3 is CASSLGGRGTEAFF. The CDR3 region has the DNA TGTGCCAGCAGTTTAGGAGGGAGAGGAACTGAAGCTTTCTTT.

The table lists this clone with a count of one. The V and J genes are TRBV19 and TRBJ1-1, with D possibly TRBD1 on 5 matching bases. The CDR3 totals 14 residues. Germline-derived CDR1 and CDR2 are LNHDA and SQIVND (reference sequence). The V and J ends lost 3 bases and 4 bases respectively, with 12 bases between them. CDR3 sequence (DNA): TGTGCCAGTAGTATCGGGGGGTCAGCCACTGAAGCTTTCTTT. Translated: CASSIGGSATEAFF.

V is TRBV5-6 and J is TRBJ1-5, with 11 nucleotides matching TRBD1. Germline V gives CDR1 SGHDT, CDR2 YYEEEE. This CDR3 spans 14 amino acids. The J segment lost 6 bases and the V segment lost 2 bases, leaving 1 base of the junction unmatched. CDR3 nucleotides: TGTGCCAGCAGCTTAGGGACAGGGGGTCAGCCCCAGCATTTT. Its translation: CASSLGTGGQPQHF.

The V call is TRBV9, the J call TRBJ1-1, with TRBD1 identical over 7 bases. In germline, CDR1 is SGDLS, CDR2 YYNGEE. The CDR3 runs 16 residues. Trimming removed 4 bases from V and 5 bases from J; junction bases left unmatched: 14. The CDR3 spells CASSSNPRTGGTEAFF. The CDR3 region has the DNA TGTGCCAGCAGCTCAAACCCCAGGACAGGCGGTACTGAAGCTTTCTTT.

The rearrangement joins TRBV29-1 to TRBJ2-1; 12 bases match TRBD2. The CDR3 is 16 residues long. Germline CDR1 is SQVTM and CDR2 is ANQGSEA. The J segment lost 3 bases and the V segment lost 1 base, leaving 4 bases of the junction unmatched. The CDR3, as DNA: TGCAGCGTTGAAGGACTAGCGGGAGCCAACTACAATGAGCAGTTCTTC. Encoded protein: CSVEGLAGANYNEQFF.

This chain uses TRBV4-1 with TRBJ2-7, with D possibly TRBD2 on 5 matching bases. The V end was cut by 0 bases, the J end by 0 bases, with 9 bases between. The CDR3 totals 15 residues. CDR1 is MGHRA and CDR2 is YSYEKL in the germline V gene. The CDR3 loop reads CASSQDSGSSYEQYV. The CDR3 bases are TGCGCCAGCAGCCAAGATTCGGGGAGCTCCTACGAGCAGTACGTC.

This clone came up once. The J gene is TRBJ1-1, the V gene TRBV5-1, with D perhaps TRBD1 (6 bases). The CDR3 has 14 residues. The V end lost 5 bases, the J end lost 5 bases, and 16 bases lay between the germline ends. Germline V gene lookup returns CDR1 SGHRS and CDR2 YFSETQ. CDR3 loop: CASSLGVRGTEAFF. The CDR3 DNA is TGCGCCAGCAGTCTGGGAGTCAGGGGAACTGAAGCTTTCTTT.

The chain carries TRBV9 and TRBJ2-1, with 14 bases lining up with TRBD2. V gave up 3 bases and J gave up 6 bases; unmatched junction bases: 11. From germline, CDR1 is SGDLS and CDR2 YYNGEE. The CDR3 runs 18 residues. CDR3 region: CASSGLAGGPGILNEQFF. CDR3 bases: TGTGCCAGCAGCGGACTAGCGGGAGGGCCCGGGATACTCAATGAGCAGTTCTTC. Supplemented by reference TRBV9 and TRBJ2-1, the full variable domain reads DSGVTQTPKHLITATGQRVTLRCSPRSGDLSVYWYQQSLDQGLQFLIQYYNGEERAKGNILERFSAQQFPDLHSELNLSSLELGDSALYFCASSGLAGGPGILNEQFFGPGTRLTVL.

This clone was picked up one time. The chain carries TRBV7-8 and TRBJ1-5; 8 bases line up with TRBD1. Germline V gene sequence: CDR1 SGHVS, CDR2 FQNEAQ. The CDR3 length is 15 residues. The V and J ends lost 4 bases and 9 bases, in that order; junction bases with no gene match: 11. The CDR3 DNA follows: TGTGCCAGCAGCTCCAGGACAGGGTCAGAGAGGCCCCAGCATTTT. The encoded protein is CASSSRTGSERPQHF.

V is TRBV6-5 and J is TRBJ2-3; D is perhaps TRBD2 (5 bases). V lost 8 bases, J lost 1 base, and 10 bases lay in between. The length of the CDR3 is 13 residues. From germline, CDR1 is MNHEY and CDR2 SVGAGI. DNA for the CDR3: TGTGCCAGCGGGTTGGGAGGCACAGATACGCAGTATTTT. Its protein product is CASGLGGTDTQYF.

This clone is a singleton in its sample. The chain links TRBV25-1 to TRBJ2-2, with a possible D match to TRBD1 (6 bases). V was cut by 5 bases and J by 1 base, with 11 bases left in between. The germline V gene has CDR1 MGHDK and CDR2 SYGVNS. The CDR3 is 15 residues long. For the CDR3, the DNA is TGTGCCAGCAGTTCACCGGGACAGAACACCGGGGAGCTGTTTTTT. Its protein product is CASSSPGQNTGELFF.

The CDR3 is CASSDGGVHYEQYV. In DNA, the CDR3 is TGCGCCAGCAGTGACGGAGGGGTTCACTACGAGCAGTACGTC. The chain is built from TRBV10-2 and TRBJ2-7, with a weak D call TRBD2 (6 bases). The CDR3 loop spans 14 amino acids. With 3 bases removed from V and 3 bases from J, the gap between germline ends came to 12 bases. The germline V gene encodes CDR1 WSHSY and CDR2 SAAADI.

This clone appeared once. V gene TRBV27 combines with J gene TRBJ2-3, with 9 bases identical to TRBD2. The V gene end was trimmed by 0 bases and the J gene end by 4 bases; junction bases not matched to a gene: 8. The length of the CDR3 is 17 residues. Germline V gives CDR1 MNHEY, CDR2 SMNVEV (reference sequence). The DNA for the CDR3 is TGTGCCAGCAGTTTATCGGGACTAGCAGCCGGGTCAGATACGCAGTATTTT. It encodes CASSLSGLAAGSDTQYF.

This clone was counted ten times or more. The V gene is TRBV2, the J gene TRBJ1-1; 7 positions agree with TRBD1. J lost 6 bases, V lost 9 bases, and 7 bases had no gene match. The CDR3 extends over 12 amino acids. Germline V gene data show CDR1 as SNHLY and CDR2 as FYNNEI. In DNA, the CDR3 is TGTGCCAGACGGACAGGCAACCCTGAAGCTTTCTTT. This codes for CARRTGNPEAFF.

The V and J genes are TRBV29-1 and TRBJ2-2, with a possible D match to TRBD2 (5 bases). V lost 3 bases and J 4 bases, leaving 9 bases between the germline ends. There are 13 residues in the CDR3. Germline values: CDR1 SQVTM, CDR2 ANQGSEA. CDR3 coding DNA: TGCAGCGTTGAGAGGGTCCTCACCGGGGAGCTGTTTTTT. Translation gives CSVERVLTGELFF.

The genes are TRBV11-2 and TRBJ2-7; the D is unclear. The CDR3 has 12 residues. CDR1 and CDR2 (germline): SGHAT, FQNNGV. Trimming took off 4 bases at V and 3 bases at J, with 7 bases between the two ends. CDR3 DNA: TGTGCCAGCAGCTATTTCAGCTACGAGCAGTACTTC. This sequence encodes CASSYFSYEQYF.

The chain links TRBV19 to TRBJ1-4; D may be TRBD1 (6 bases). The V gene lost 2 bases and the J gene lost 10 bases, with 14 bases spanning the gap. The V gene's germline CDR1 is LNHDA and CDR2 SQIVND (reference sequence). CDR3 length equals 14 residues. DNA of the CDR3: TGTGCCAGTAGTATAAACTTCGGACAGCCAAAACTGTTTTTT. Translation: CASSINFGQPKLFF. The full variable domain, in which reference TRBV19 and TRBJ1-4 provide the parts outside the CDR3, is DGGITQSPKYLFRKEGQNVTLSCEQNLNHDAMYWYRQDPGQGLRLIYYSQIVNDFQKGDIAEGYSVSREKKESFPLTVTSAQKNPTAFYLCASSINFGQPKLFFGSGTQLSVL.

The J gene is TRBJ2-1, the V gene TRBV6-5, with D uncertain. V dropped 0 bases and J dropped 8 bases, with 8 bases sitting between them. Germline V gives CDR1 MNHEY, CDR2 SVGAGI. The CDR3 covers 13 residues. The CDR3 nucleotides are TGTGCCAGCAGTTACTCAGGGTATTATGAGCAGTTCTTC. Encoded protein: CASSYSGYYEQFF.

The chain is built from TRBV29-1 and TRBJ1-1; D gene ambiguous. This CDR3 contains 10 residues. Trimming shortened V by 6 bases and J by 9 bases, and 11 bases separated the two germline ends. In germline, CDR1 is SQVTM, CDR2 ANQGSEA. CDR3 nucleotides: TGCAGCGTCCTCGCAGGCCAAGCTTTCTTT. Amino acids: CSVLAGQAFF.

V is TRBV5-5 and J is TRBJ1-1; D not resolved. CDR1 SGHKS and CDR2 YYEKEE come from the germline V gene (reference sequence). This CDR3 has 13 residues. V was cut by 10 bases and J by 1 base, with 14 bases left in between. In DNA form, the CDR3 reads TGTGCCGGACGAGACAACCCGAACACTGAAGCTTTCTTT. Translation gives CAGRDNPNTEAFF.

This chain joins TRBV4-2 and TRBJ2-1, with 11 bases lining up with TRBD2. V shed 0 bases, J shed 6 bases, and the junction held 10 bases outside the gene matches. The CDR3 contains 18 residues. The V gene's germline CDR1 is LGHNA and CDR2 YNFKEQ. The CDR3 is CASSQDETSGGVINEQFF. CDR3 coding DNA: TGTGCCAGCAGCCAAGATGAAACTAGCGGGGGCGTGATCAATGAGCAGTTCTTC.

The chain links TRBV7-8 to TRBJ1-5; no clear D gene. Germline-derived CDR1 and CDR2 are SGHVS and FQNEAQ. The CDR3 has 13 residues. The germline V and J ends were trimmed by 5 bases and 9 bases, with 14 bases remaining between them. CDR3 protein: CASSMRPSWPQHF. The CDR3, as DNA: TGTGCCAGCAGCATGAGACCCTCTTGGCCCCAGCATTTT.

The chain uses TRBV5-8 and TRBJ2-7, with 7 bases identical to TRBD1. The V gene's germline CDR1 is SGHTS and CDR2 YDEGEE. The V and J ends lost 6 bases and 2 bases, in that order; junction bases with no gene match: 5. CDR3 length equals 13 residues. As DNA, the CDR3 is TGTGCCAGCACCGGACAGGCAACCTACGAGCAGTACGTC. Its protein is CASTGQATYEQYV.